The source of this T cell receptor (beta chain) is a study of T cell responses to AZD1222 COVID-19 vaccine. Between the trimmed V and J ends, which lost 6 bases and 1 base, there was a span of 12 bases. Germline V CDR1 and CDR2: LNHDA, SQIVND (reference sequence). This CDR3 contains 15 residues. Produced via immunoSEQ multiplex PCR; TCRdb's table is partial and in-frame only. The data show some 120,000 clones, 90% seen once. Source: peripheral blood, taken 28 days after the second dose of the MenACWY control vaccine. This receptor was identified in an adult who received the MenACWY meningococcal vaccine as a control. This sequence joins TRBV19 and TRBJ2-2; D call uncertain. Here the CDR3 reads CASRPGHRNTGELFF. DNA for the CDR3: TGTGCCAGTAGACCCGGGCACAGGAACACCGGGGAGCTGTTTTTT.